This is a list of T cell receptor beta chains from one sample in a study of T cell responses to AZD1222 COVID-19 vaccine. Sequencing used immunoSEQ multiplex PCR; TCRdb keeps in-frame clones, though not all of them. This table has 150,000 or so clones, 80% to 95% appearing once. The sequencing here drew on peripheral blood, taken on day 0 of AZD1222 vaccination. The receptors were gathered from an adult in good health. Both conserved end residues are part of each CDR3. Each record gives: CDR3 length, D gene, V gene, J gene, clone size, CDR3 protein, CDR3 DNA. The D gene is left open where the match is weak. The size entry is marked missing in some rows and otherwise reads once, few, many or a size class.

len: 11; d_gene: .; v_gene: TRBV30; j_gene: TRBJ1-1; abundance: .; CDR3aa: CALSMNTEAFF; CDR3nt: TGTGCCCTATCAATGAACACTGAAGCTTTCTTT
len: 17; d_gene: .; v_gene: TRBV19; j_gene: TRBJ2-6; abundance: .; CDR3aa: CASSISGGSSGANVLTF; CDR3nt: TGTGCCAGTAGTATTTCCGGGGGAAGCTCTGGGGCCAACGTCCTGACTTTC
len: 13; d_gene: TRBD1; v_gene: TRBV5-8; j_gene: TRBJ1-4; abundance: .; CDR3aa: CATNRDRGEKLFF; CDR3nt: TGTGCCACCAACCGGGACAGAGGCGAAAAACTGTTTTTT
len: 17; d_gene: .; v_gene: TRBV21-1; j_gene: TRBJ1-5; abundance: .; CDR3aa: CASSKVQGLLGNQPQHF; CDR3nt: TGTGCCAGCAGCAAAGTGCAAGGGCTTTTAGGCAATCAGCCCCAGCATTTT
len: 15; d_gene: .; v_gene: TRBV18; j_gene: TRBJ1-1; abundance: .; CDR3aa: CASSPGITGRTEAFF; CDR3nt: TGTGCCAGCTCACCAGGAATTACAGGGCGGACTGAAGCTTTCTTT
len: 15; d_gene: .; v_gene: TRBV9; j_gene: TRBJ2-3; abundance: .; CDR3aa: CASSVAGVSTDTQYF; CDR3nt: TGTGCCAGCAGCGTAGCCGGGGTAAGCACAGATACGCAGTATTTT
len: 15; d_gene: TRBD2; v_gene: TRBV10-3; j_gene: TRBJ2-1; abundance: .; CDR3aa: CAISGGSGSSDEQFF; CDR3nt: TGTGCCATCAGTGGGGGTAGCGGGAGTAGCGATGAGCAGTTCTTC
len: 15; d_gene: .; v_gene: TRBV3-1/TRBV3-2; j_gene: TRBJ2-5; abundance: .; CDR3aa: CASSQESRGRETQYF; CDR3nt: TGTGCCAGCAGCCAAGAAAGTAGAGGGAGGGAGACCCAGTACTTC
len: 13; d_gene: .; v_gene: TRBV10-2; j_gene: TRBJ1-3; abundance: .; CDR3aa: CASSERLGNTIYF; CDR3nt: TGCGCCAGCAGTGAACGTCTTGGAAACACCATATATTTT
len: 15; d_gene: .; v_gene: TRBV5-4; j_gene: TRBJ2-6; abundance: .; CDR3aa: CASSQDLVGANVLTF; CDR3nt: TGTGCCAGCAGCCAAGACTTAGTGGGGGCCAACGTCCTGACTTTC
len: 16; d_gene: .; v_gene: TRBV5-5; j_gene: TRBJ1-2; abundance: .; CDR3aa: CASSFSQTVPNYGYTF; CDR3nt: TGTGCCAGCAGCTTTTCGCAAACAGTACCAAACTATGGCTACACCTTC
len: 15; d_gene: .; v_gene: TRBV7-9; j_gene: TRBJ1-1; abundance: once; CDR3aa: CASSPRESWNTEAFF; CDR3nt: TGTGCCAGCAGCCCACGCGAATCTTGGAACACTGAAGCTTTCTTT
len: 16; d_gene: TRBD1; v_gene: TRBV30; j_gene: TRBJ1-2; abundance: .; CDR3aa: CAWSGLQGAAYYGYTF; CDR3nt: TGTGCCTGGAGTGGGTTACAGGGGGCGGCTTACTATGGCTACACCTTC
len: 13; d_gene: .; v_gene: TRBV25-1; j_gene: TRBJ1-2; abundance: few; CDR3aa: CASSVPGVQGYTF; CDR3nt: TGTGCCAGCAGCGTCCCAGGGGTTCAGGGCTACACCTTC
len: 15; d_gene: .; v_gene: TRBV19; j_gene: TRBJ2-2; abundance: .; CDR3aa: CASSQGLLNTGELFF; CDR3nt: TGTGCCAGTAGCCAGGGACTCCTCAACACCGGGGAGCTGTTTTTT
len: 17; d_gene: .; v_gene: TRBV18; j_gene: TRBJ1-2; abundance: once; CDR3aa: CASSPPHRAISRDGYTF; CDR3nt: TGTGCCAGCTCACCACCGCACAGGGCGATATCAAGGGATGGCTACACCTTC
len: 13; d_gene: .; v_gene: TRBV6-1; j_gene: TRBJ1-2; abundance: .; CDR3aa: CASSEVGIEGYTF; CDR3nt: TGTGCCAGCAGTGAAGTGGGGATCGAAGGCTACACCTTC
len: 21; d_gene: .; v_gene: TRBV10-2; j_gene: TRBJ1-2; abundance: .; CDR3aa: CASSESQGVAGYTRSFYGYTF; CDR3nt: TGCGCCAGCAGTGAGTCACAAGGAGTCGCGGGTTACACGAGAAGCTTCTATGGCTACACCTTC
len: 19; d_gene: TRBD1; v_gene: TRBV19; j_gene: TRBJ2-6; abundance: .; CDR3aa: CASEGYRGNKRTGANVLTF; CDR3nt: TGTGCCAGTGAGGGGTACAGGGGAAATAAACGAACTGGGGCCAACGTCCTGACTTTC
len: 15; d_gene: TRBD1; v_gene: TRBV5-1; j_gene: TRBJ1-1; abundance: .; CDR3aa: CASSTGDRSSTEAFF; CDR3nt: TGCGCCAGCAGCACTGGGGACAGGAGTAGCACTGAAGCTTTCTTT
len: 19; d_gene: .; v_gene: TRBV5-1; j_gene: TRBJ2-5; abundance: .; CDR3aa: CAIIFLGLTGGLWQETQYF; CDR3nt: TGCGCCATCATATTCTTAGGGCTTACTGGGGGATTATGGCAAGAGACCCAGTACTTC
len: 14; d_gene: TRBD1; v_gene: TRBV11-1; j_gene: TRBJ1-2; abundance: .; CDR3aa: CASSQVTGGIGYTF; CDR3nt: TGTGCCAGCAGCCAGGTGACAGGGGGCATTGGCTACACCTTC
len: 13; d_gene: .; v_gene: TRBV21-1; j_gene: TRBJ2-1; abundance: once; CDR3aa: CASSGRRRDEQFF; CDR3nt: TGTGCCAGCAGCGGTCGGCGCCGCGATGAGCAGTTCTTC
len: 15; d_gene: TRBD1; v_gene: TRBV6-5; j_gene: TRBJ2-1; abundance: .; CDR3aa: CASSTETGGAREQFF; CDR3nt: TGTGCCAGCAGTACTGAGACAGGGGGCGCGCGTGAGCAGTTCTTC
len: 19; d_gene: TRBD2; v_gene: TRBV3-1/TRBV3-2; j_gene: TRBJ2-1; abundance: .; CDR3aa: CASSQDILAGGPSYNEQFF; CDR3nt: TGTGCCAGCAGCCAAGATATCCTAGCGGGGGGGCCATCGTACAATGAGCAGTTCTTC
len: 17; d_gene: .; v_gene: TRBV28; j_gene: TRBJ2-6; abundance: .; CDR3aa: CASSLWSRSTGANVLTF; CDR3nt: TGTGCCAGCAGTTTATGGTCCCGATCGACTGGGGCCAACGTCCTGACTTTC
len: 16; d_gene: .; v_gene: TRBV6-2/TRBV6-3; j_gene: TRBJ1-5; abundance: .; CDR3aa: CASSYFAGYSNQPQHF; CDR3nt: TGTGCCAGCAGTTACTTTGCAGGCTATAGCAATCAGCCCCAGCATTTT
len: 15; d_gene: TRBD1; v_gene: TRBV30; j_gene: TRBJ2-3; abundance: .; CDR3aa: CAWSDPGQNTDTQYF; CDR3nt: TGTGCCTGGAGTGACCCGGGACAGAACACAGATACGCAGTATTTT
len: 19; d_gene: TRBD2; v_gene: TRBV12-5; j_gene: TRBJ2-3; abundance: .; CDR3aa: CASGQGLAGSSTSTDTQYF; CDR3nt: TGTGCTAGTGGCCAGGGACTAGCGGGATCGAGTACTAGCACAGATACGCAGTATTTT
len: 13; d_gene: .; v_gene: TRBV7-9; j_gene: TRBJ1-2; abundance: .; CDR3aa: CASSDRTEDGYTF; CDR3nt: TGTGCCAGCAGCGATAGGACCGAAGATGGCTACACCTTC
len: 15; d_gene: .; v_gene: TRBV4-1; j_gene: TRBJ1-6; abundance: few; CDR3aa: CASTAGQNLNSPLHF; CDR3nt: TGCGCCAGCACCGCAGGACAGAACCTTAATTCACCCCTCCACTTT
len: 13; d_gene: .; v_gene: TRBV18; j_gene: TRBJ1-1; abundance: .; CDR3aa: CASSRTANTEAFF; CDR3nt: TGTGCCAGCTCAAGGACGGCGAACACTGAAGCTTTCTTT
len: 16; d_gene: .; v_gene: TRBV2; j_gene: TRBJ1-1; abundance: .; CDR3aa: CASRAPFTGGRAEAFF; CDR3nt: TGTGCCAGCAGAGCGCCTTTTACTGGGGGTCGGGCTGAAGCTTTCTTT
len: 16; d_gene: .; v_gene: TRBV6-4; j_gene: TRBJ1-6; abundance: .; CDR3aa: CASRLTGNSYNSPLHF; CDR3nt: TGTGCCAGCAGACTCACAGGGAATTCCTATAATTCACCCCTCCACTTT
len: 15; d_gene: .; v_gene: TRBV24-1; j_gene: TRBJ1-1; abundance: .; CDR3aa: CATSDGQGRDTEAFF; CDR3nt: TGTGCCACCAGTGATGGGCAGGGTCGGGACACTGAAGCTTTCTTT
len: 15; d_gene: TRBD1; v_gene: TRBV28; j_gene: TRBJ1-6; abundance: .; CDR3aa: CASSLTGTGEDKGHF; CDR3nt: TGTGCCAGCAGTTTAACTGGGACAGGGGAGGATAAGGGCCACTTT
len: 14; d_gene: .; v_gene: TRBV7-3; j_gene: TRBJ1-1; abundance: .; CDR3aa: CASSFQTGTTEAFF; CDR3nt: TGTGCCAGCAGCTTCCAAACAGGGACCACTGAAGCTTTCTTT
len: 15; d_gene: TRBD1; v_gene: TRBV7-9; j_gene: TRBJ1-4; abundance: .; CDR3aa: CASSLQTGGREKLFF; CDR3nt: TGTGCCAGCAGCTTACAGACAGGGGGCAGAGAAAAACTGTTTTTT
len: 17; d_gene: TRBD2; v_gene: TRBV11-2; j_gene: TRBJ2-5; abundance: .; CDR3aa: CASSPLRLAGGPATQYF; CDR3nt: TGTGCCAGCAGCCCTTTGCGTTTAGCGGGGGGGCCGGCGACCCAGTACTTC
len: 14; d_gene: .; v_gene: TRBV30; j_gene: TRBJ1-1; abundance: .; CDR3aa: CAWTSPSVNTEAFF; CDR3nt: TGTGCCTGGACCTCTCCTTCTGTGAACACTGAAGCTTTCTTT
len: 17; d_gene: .; v_gene: TRBV5-4; j_gene: TRBJ1-1; abundance: .; CDR3aa: CASSFRPVPGQNTEAFF; CDR3nt: TGTGCCAGCAGCTTTAGACCAGTACCGGGACAAAACACTGAAGCTTTCTTT
len: 14; d_gene: .; v_gene: TRBV5-1; j_gene: TRBJ2-3; abundance: .; CDR3aa: CASSPGGSTDTQYF; CDR3nt: TGCGCCAGCAGCCCGGGCGGAAGCACAGATACGCAGTATTTT
len: 16; d_gene: TRBD1; v_gene: TRBV5-1; j_gene: TRBJ1-5; abundance: .; CDR3aa: CASSLGTGSQWEPQHF; CDR3nt: TGCGCCAGCAGCTTGGGGACAGGCTCCCAGTGGGAGCCCCAGCATTTT